This T cell receptor (beta chain) comes out of a study of graft-versus-host responses after intestinal transplantation (dated by TCRdb to the early 2020s). For context, the study as a whole: The transplants that recipients received were multivisceral, liver-intestinal, or isolated intestinal. Bulk TCR-beta CDR3 sequencing was used to track graft-versus-host and host-versus-graft alloreactive T cell clones in the graft, circulation and bone marrow after intestinal transplantation. Donor T cell macrochimerism was defined as a peak of at least 4% donor T cells among recipient peripheral blood mononuclear cells. Anti-thymocyte globulin induction was given to all recipients, followed by maintenance tacrolimus and steroids for 2 to 4 years. Rather than being sequenced by the commercial service, samples from three later patients were sequenced in-house on an Illumina MiSeq and processed with MiXCR. To identify alloreactive clones, pre-transplant mixed lymphocyte reaction products were sequenced and then compared with unstimulated pre-transplant donor and recipient T cells. Of the 20 to 25 intestinal transplant recipients enrolled in the cohort, one of whom was a retransplant, 3 patients without pretransplant specimens were excluded. Beyond this particular receptor, the publication reports: In the allografts of patients with donor T cell macrochimerism, GvH to HvG T cell clonal ratios were high. GvH clones were detected in recipient bone marrow, and some appeared earlier in ileal mucosa or blood, consistent with an intestinal mucosal origin. The relatively low number and heterogeneity of intestinal transplant patients limited the conclusions. Early after transplant, peak levels of circulating GvH clones were associated with declines in HvG clones.

The sample's time point label is to be understood as: cells obtained before transplantation from donor or recipient. CD3+CD4+ and CD3+CD8+ populations were FACS-sorted from unstimulated pre-transplant donor and recipient cells taken from spleen or lymph nodes. Library preparation used the immunoSEQ multiplex PCR assay. For most patients, genomic DNA was isolated using the Qiagen DNeasy Blood and Tissue Kit and was shipped frozen to Adaptive Biotechnologies for TCR sequencing. High-throughput TCR-beta CDR3 sequencing of genomic DNA from most patients was performed by Adaptive Biotechnologies. The paper's data handling went like this. Adaptive's ImmunoSEQ software supplied the TCR sequencing data for under 20 patients, while MiXCR and VDJtools were used to process a few other patients. CD4 versus CD8 sorting errors were corrected by removing sequences found in both subsets at a frequency ratio below 5:1. CDR3 nucleotide sequences shared between donor and recipient were removed because the origin of such sequences could not be assigned. To count as alloreactive, a clone needed at least 2-fold expansion over unstimulated cells and a minimum CFSE-low frequency of 0.002% (template counts) or 0.001% (read counts). A clone was considered mappable if detected in the sequenced pre-transplant spleen, lymph node, or MLR CFSE-low populations of the donor or recipient. Cumulative frequency of alloreactive clones was calculated as a percentage of all sequences weighted by copy number. TCRdb carries this immuneACCESS record with in-frame sequences only. Its versions omit some clonotypes, under half of them owing to an unresolved V gene in the studies checked, with the rest unexplained. V and J calls and clone size are as listed in that table; D and trimming were resolved from the DNA. For this sample the table gives roughly 120,000 clones, of which approximately 93% were detected only once. Clones ranked in the top ten supply more than 0.95% of the sample.

Comment on this clone: Its binding antigen is unknown. Base qualities are missing; no much larger clone stands one base away. This specimen includes other DNA sequences encoding the same CDR3.

CDR1 and CDR2 are drawn from the germline V gene (reference sequence): MNHEY, SMNVEV. From cysteine to phenylalanine, the CDR3 is 14 amino acids long. The CDR3 DNA has 42 bases and is translated from base 1. Deletion took 3 bases off V and 2 bases off J, with a span of 8 bases between the germline ends. The source of this sequence is a human donor who was the organ donor for an intestinal transplant. The V gene is TRBV27 and the J gene is TRBJ1-5; the D gene is not confidently resolved. Sequences were derived from unstimulated CD8+ T cells sorted from spleen or lymph node cells, sampled before transplant. This receptor carries the CDR3 CASSFRGGNQPQHF. The bases are TGTGCCAGCAGTTTTCGGGGAGGCAATCAGCCCCAGCATTTT.